A selection of T cell receptor beta chains follows, all from one sample in a study of multiple sclerosis patients with progressive multifocal leukoencephalopathy. Sequencing was performed with immunoSEQ multiplex PCR; in TCRdb, only in-frame clones are kept and a portion is missing. The table lists about 32,000 clones, 90% to 95% of them singletons, with 1.9% in the top ten. The specimen sequenced was PBMCs. The receptors come from a man aged 30 to 45 with multiple sclerosis. CDR3s leave out the opening cysteine and the closing phenylalanine or tryptophan. Each record gives: J gene, V gene, CDR3 protein.

TRBJ1-1	TRBV11-1	ASSLGSGNTEAF
TRBJ1-5	TRBV15	ATSRDQVQQPQH
TRBJ2-2	TRBV30	AWSAGFQSKHTGELF
TRBJ1-2	TRBV5-1	ASSLEPNYGYT
TRBJ1-4	TRBV27	ASRRQATNEKLF
TRBJ2-7	TRBV7-9	ASSPRNGGSVSSYEQY
TRBJ2-7	TRBV6-5	ASRTGVYNEQY
TRBJ2-2	TRBV10-3	AISEATRTGELF
TRBJ1-1	TRBV5-1	ASSQGLMNTEAF
TRBJ1-6	TRBV7-8	ASSLGPSPLH
TRBJ1-1	TRBV7-9	ASSLRETEAF
TRBJ1-2	TRBV27	ASKGEDYGYT
TRBJ1-5	TRBV5-5	ASSRDPQQPQH
TRBJ2-1	TRBV19	ASSALGTEGPF
TRBJ1-1	TRBV11-3	ASSLVTVGVAF
TRBJ2-3	TRBV5-1	ASSPGQGQY
TRBJ2-2	TRBV12-5	ASGEASGRSGELF
TRBJ2-3	TRBV5-1	ASSLTGLAGADTQY
TRBJ2-1	TRBV6-1	ASSPGSSYNEQF
TRBJ1-2	TRBV10-3	AITDGTGGDGYT
TRBJ2-7	TRBV2	ASSEGLVGEQY
TRBJ1-5	TRBV30	AWSPGQGNQPQH
TRBJ2-1	TRBV5-1	ASSSPLAGGVEQF
TRBJ1-1	TRBV21-1	ASSTHRGSTEAF
TRBJ1-3	TRBV13	ASSPQSRRLSGNTIY
TRBJ2-2	TRBV4-3	ASSQDWAAGRFTGELF
TRBJ1-1	TRBV7-3	ASSLEAGNTEAF
TRBJ2-1	TRBV7-8	ASSSRNKGTYNEQF
TRBJ2-1	TRBV7-8	ASRTRGSYNEQF